A selection of T cell receptor beta chains follows, all from one sample in a study of beta chain features in type 1 diabetes. The method was immunoSEQ multiplex PCR; TCRdb's version includes in-frame clones alone and lacks a portion of them. Seen here are 630,000 or so clones, over 12% observed once, and the top ten hold nearly 0.04%. Sequenced: naive CD4+ T cells from blood. Every receptor here comes from a man aged 18 to 29 with type 1 diabetes. Each CDR3 is given with its conserved first and last residue. D genes are given only for firm matches. For some rows the clone size is stated as once, few or many, or as a class when expanded; others skip it.

v_gene	d_gene	abundance	j_gene	CDR3nt	CDR3aa
TRBV6-5	.	few	TRBJ2-1	TGTGCCAGCAGTTTCGGAACCAGGGATGAGCAGTTCTTC	CASSFGTRDEQFF
TRBV7-2	TRBD2	.	TRBJ2-1	TGTGCCAGCAGCTTAGCTGGGGCTAGCGGGCTTTACAATGAGCAGTTCTTC	CASSLAGASGLYNEQFF
TRBV6-1	TRBD2	.	TRBJ2-2	TGTGCCAGCAGTGGAGTAGCGGGAGGGTACACCGGGGAGCTGTTTTTT	CASSGVAGGYTGELFF
TRBV7-2	.	.	TRBJ1-2	TGTGCCAGCAGCAGGGGAGAATGGGACTATGGCTACACCTTC	CASSRGEWDYGYTF
TRBV9	.	.	TRBJ2-5	TGTGCCAGCAGCGTAGGAGGGCGGGAAGAGACCCAGTACTTC	CASSVGGREETQYF
TRBV30	.	.	TRBJ2-3	TGTGCCTGGAGTGTGGGAAGTACCCGAACAGATACGCAGTATTTT	CAWSVGSTRTDTQYF
TRBV9	TRBD2	.	TRBJ2-7	TGTGCCAGCAGCGTAGGGACTAGTCTTGCTCTCTACGAGCAGTACTTC	CASSVGTSLALYEQYF
TRBV9	.	few	TRBJ2-5	TGTGCCAGCAGCGTACGAGGGCTAGAGGGGGACCAGTACTTC	CASSVRGLEGDQYF
TRBV5-4	.	few	TRBJ2-3	TGTGCCAGCAGACGGGCGCAGAACACAGATACGCAGTATTTT	CASRRAQNTDTQYF
TRBV5-4	TRBD2	.	TRBJ2-1	TGTGCCAGCAGACCCGCTAGCGGGAGTTCCTACAATGAGCAGTTCTTC	CASRPASGSSYNEQFF
TRBV13	TRBD2	.	TRBJ2-1	TGTGCCAGCAGCCCTGGACTAGCGGGGTCCAATGAGCAGTTCTTC	CASSPGLAGSNEQFF
TRBV30	TRBD2	.	TRBJ2-1	TGTGCCTGGAGTTGGGGGGGTGGCAGGACCCCCAATGAGCAGTTCTTC	CAWSWGGGRTPNEQFF
TRBV30	.	.	TRBJ1-1	TGTGCCTGGAGAGGGGGGTCGCGTACTGAAGCTTTCTTT	CAWRGGSRTEAFF
TRBV29-1	.	few	TRBJ1-2	TGCAGCGTTGAAACCGGGAGGGCCGGGACGTTCGTCTTAGGCTACACCTTC	CSVETGRAGTFVLGYTF
TRBV5-4	.	few	TRBJ1-1	TGTGCCAGCAGCTTGGCCGTCTGGCGGGGCATGAACACTGAAGCTTTCTTT	CASSLAVWRGMNTEAFF
TRBV5-6	.	few	TRBJ1-2	TGTGCCAGCAGCGGGGGTTTTAACTATGGCTACACCTTC	CASSGGFNYGYTF
TRBV9	TRBD1	.	TRBJ1-1	TGTGCCAGCAGCGTAGGCAGTGCCAGGGGGTACACTGAAGCTTTCTTT	CASSVGSARGYTEAFF
TRBV7-9	.	once	TRBJ1-1	TGTGCCAGCAGCCCCGATCGGGCAGGGGAAGCCACTGAAGCTTTCTTT	CASSPDRAGEATEAFF